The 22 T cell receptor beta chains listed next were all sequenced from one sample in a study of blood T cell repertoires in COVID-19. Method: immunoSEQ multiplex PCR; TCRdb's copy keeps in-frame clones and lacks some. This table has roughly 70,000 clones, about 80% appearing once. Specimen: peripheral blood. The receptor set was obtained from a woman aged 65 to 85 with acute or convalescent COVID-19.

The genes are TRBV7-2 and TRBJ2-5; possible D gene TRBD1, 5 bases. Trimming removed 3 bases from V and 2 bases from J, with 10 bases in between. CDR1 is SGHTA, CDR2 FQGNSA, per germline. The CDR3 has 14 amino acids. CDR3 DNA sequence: TGTGCCAGCAGCTTCGACAGCGCTCAAGAGACCCAGTACTTC. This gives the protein CASSFDSAQETQYF.

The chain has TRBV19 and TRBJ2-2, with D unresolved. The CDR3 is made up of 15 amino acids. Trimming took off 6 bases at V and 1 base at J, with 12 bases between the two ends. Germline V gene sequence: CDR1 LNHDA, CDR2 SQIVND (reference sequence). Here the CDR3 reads CASRKFVGNTGELFF. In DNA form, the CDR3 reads TGTGCCAGTAGGAAGTTCGTCGGGAACACCGGGGAGCTGTTTTTT.

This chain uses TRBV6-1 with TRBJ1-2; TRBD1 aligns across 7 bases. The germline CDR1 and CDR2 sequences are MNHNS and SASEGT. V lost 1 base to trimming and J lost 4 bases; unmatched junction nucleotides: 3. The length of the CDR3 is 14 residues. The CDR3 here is CASSEGGQIYGYTF. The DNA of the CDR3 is TGTGCCAGCAGTGAAGGGGGACAGATCTATGGCTACACCTTC.

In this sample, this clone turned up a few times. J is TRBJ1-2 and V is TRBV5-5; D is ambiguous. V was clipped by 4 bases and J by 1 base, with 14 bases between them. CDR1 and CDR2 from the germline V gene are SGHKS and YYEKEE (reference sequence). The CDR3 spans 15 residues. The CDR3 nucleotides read TGTGCCAGCAGCGTTTCATCGATCTATAACTATGGCTACACCTTC. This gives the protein CASSVSSIYNYGYTF.

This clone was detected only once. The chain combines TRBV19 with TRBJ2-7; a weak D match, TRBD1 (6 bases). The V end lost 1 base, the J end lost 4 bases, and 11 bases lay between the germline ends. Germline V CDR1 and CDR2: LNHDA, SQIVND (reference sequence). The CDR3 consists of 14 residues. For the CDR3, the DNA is TGTGCCAGTAGTATAGGCAGGGGCGGATACGAGCAGTACTTC. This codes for CASSIGRGGYEQYF.

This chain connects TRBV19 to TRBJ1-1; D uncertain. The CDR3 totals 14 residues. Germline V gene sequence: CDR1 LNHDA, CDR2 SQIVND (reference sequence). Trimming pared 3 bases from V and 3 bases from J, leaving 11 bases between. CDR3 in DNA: TGTGCCAGTAGTATGGTTCTGCGCGACACTGAAGCTTTCTTT. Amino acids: CASSMVLRDTEAFF.

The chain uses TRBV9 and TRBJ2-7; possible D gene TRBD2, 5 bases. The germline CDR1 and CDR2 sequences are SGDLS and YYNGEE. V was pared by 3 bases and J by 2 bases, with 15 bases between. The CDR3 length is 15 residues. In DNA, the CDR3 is TGTGCCAGCAGCGGCCCCCCCAGCGGCACCTACGAGCAGTACTTC. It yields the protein CASSGPPSGTYEQYF.

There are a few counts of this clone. The CDR3 region has the DNA TGTGCCAGCAGCTGGGGACAGGGAATGGAGCAGTACTTC. It translates to CASSWGQGMEQYF. V usage is TRBV11-2 and J usage is TRBJ2-7; TRBD1 matches at 9 bases. The V gene end was trimmed by 4 bases and the J gene end by 7 bases; junction bases not matched to a gene: 5. The CDR3 runs 13 residues. Germline assignment: CDR1 SGHAT and CDR2 FQNNGV.

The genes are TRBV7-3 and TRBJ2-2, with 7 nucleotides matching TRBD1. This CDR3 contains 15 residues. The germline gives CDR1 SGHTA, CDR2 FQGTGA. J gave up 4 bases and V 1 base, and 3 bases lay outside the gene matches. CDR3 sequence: CASSLNTGVTGELFF. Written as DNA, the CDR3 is TGTGCCAGCAGCTTAAACACAGGGGTCACCGGGGAGCTGTTTTTT.

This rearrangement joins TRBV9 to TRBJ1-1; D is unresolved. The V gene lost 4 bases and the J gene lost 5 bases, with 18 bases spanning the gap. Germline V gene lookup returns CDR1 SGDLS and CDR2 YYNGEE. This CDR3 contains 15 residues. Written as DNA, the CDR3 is TGTGCCAGCAGCCAAACTTGGGGAGAGGAGACTGAAGCTTTCTTT. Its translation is CASSQTWGEETEAFF.

CDR3 protein: CASSSETDLSGKLFF. For the CDR3, the DNA is TGCGCCAGCAGCTCGGAGACAGATCTTTCGGGAAAACTGTTTTTT. J is TRBJ1-4 and V is TRBV5-1; the D gene is possibly TRBD1 (5 bases). Germline-derived CDR1 and CDR2 are SGHRS and YFSETQ. The V end was cut by 3 bases, the J end by 10 bases, with 19 bases between. CDR3 length: 15 residues.

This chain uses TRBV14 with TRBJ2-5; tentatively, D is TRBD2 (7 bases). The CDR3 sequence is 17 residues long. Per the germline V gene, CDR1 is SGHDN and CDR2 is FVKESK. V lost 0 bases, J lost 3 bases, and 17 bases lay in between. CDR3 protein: CASSQEKGGLREETQYF. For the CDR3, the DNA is TGTGCCAGCAGCCAAGAAAAGGGGGGGCTGAGGGAAGAGACCCAGTACTTC.

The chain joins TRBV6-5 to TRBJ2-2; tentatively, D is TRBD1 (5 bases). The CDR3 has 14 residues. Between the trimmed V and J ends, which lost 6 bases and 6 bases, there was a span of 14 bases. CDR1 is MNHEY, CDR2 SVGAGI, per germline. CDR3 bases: TGTGCCAGCAGACAGGAATCGATCGCCGGGGAGCTGTTTTTT. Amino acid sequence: CASRQESIAGELFF.

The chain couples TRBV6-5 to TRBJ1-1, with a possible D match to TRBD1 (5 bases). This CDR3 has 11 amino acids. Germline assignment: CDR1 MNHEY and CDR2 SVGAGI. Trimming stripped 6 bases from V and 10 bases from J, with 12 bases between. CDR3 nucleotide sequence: TGTGCCAGCAGCAACGCGGGGGGAGCTTTCTTT. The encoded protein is CASSNAGGAFF.

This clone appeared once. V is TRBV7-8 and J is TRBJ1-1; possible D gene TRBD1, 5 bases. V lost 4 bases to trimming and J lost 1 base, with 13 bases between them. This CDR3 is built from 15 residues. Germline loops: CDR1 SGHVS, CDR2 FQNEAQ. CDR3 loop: CASSSGGGTNTEAFF. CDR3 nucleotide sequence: TGTGCCAGCAGCTCCGGGGGGGGGACGAACACTGAAGCTTTCTTT.

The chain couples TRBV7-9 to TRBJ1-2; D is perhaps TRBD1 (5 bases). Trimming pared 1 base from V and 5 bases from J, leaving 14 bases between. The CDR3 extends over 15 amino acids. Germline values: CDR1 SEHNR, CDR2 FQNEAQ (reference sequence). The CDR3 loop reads CASSLGQGLGYGYTF. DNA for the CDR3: TGTGCCAGCAGCTTAGGTCAGGGATTAGGATATGGCTACACCTTC.

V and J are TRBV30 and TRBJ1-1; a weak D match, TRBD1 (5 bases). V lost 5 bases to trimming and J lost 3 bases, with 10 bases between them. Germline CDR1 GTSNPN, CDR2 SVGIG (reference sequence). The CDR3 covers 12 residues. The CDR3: CAWGARYTEAFF. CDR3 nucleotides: TGTGCCTGGGGGGCCAGATACACTGAAGCTTTCTTT.

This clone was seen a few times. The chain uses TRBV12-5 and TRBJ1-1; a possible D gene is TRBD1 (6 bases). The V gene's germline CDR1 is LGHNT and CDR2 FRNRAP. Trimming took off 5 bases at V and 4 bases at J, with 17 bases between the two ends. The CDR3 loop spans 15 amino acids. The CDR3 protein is CASGPGGAVSTEAFF. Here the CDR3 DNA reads TGTGCTAGTGGTCCTGGGGGGGCTGTGAGCACTGAAGCTTTCTTT.

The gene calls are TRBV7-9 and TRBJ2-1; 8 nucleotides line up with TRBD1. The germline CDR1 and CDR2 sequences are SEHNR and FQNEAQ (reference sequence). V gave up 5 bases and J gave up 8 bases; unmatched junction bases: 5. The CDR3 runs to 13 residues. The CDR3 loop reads CASSQPGGHEQFF. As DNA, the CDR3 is TGTGCCAGCAGCCAACCAGGGGGCCATGAGCAGTTCTTC.

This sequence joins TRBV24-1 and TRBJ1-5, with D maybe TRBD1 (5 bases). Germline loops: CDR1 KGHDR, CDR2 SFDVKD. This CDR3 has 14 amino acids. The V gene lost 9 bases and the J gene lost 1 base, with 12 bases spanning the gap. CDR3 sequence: CATHAGVSNQPQHF. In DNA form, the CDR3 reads TGTGCCACCCATGCGGGGGTAAGCAATCAGCCCCAGCATTTT.

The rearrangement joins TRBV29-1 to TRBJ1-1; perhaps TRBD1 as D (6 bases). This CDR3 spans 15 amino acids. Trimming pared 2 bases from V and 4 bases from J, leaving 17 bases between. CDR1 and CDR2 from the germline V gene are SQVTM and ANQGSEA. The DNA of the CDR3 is TGCAGCGTTGAATTAGGGGCCAGGGGCTCCACTGAAGCTTTCTTT. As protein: CSVELGARGSTEAFF.

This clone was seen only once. For the CDR3, the DNA is TGTGCCAGCAGCCAAGTGAGAATATCGAACACTGAAGCTTTCTTT. Amino acid sequence: CASSQVRISNTEAFF. The rearrangement uses TRBV14 and TRBJ1-1; D is uncertain. Germline CDR1 SGHDN, CDR2 FVKESK. This CDR3 is 15 amino acids long. V was shortened by 1 base and J by 1 base, with 10 bases between the two germline ends. The variable domain in full, completed from reference TRBV14 and TRBJ1-1, reads EAGVTQFPSHSVIEKGQTVTLRCDPISGHDNLYWYRRVMGKEIKFLLHFVKESKQDESGMPNNRFLAERTGGTYSTLKVQPAELEDSGVYFCASSQVRISNTEAFFGQGTRLTVV.